The next 8 T cell receptor beta chains were all read from a single sample in a study of blood T cell repertoires in COVID-19. Assay used: immunoSEQ multiplex PCR; TCRdb lists only in-frame clones, some missing. Of some 200,000 clones in the sample, approximately 94% were seen once. The specimen sequenced was peripheral blood. These receptors all come from a man younger than 40 with COVID-19, enrolled during active disease.

This clone was counted a few times. The chain recombines TRBV5-1 with TRBJ1-2; a possible D gene is TRBD1 (5 bases). Germline CDR1 SGHRS, CDR2 YFSETQ. The V and J ends lost 0 bases and 6 bases respectively, with 15 bases between them. There are 15 residues in the CDR3. The CDR3 region has the DNA TGCGCCAGCAGCTTGGCCCAGGGCCAGGAGCATGGCTACACCTTC. This gives the protein CASSLAQGQEHGYTF.

A single count supports this clone. V and J are TRBV23-1 and TRBJ1-4, with D maybe TRBD1 (6 bases). TRBV23-1 is known as an ORF, though its function is uncertain. There are 17 residues in the CDR3. Trimming shortened V by 0 bases and J by 4 bases, and 15 bases separated the two germline ends. The CDR3 protein is CASSQSIRGKVNEKLFF. The CDR3, as DNA: TGCGCCAGCAGTCAATCGATCAGGGGCAAGGTTAATGAAAAACTGTTTTTT.

This chain uses TRBV3-1 (or the pseudogene TRBV3-2) with TRBJ1-3; TRBD1 aligns across 9 bases. This CDR3 comprises 17 residues. CDR1 LGHDT and CDR2 YNNKEL come from the germline V gene (reference sequence). V lost 4 bases, J lost 2 bases, and 9 bases stayed unmatched. The CDR3: CASSPPRDRVTGNTIYF. The CDR3 DNA is TGTGCCAGCAGCCCCCCGAGGGACAGGGTAACTGGAAACACCATATATTTT.

This chain uses TRBV19 with TRBJ1-1, with 8 bases identical to TRBD1. The length of the CDR3 is 14 residues. J lost 5 bases, V lost 7 bases, and 9 bases had no gene match. Germline loops: CDR1 LNHDA, CDR2 SQIVND (reference sequence). For the CDR3, the DNA is TGTGCCAGTAACATCCAGGGGGCGCTGACTGAAGCTTTCTTT. Translating it yields CASNIQGALTEAFF.

This chain connects TRBV5-1 to TRBJ2-1; D is ambiguous. CDR1 is SGHRS, CDR2 YFSETQ, per germline. CDR3 length equals 14 residues. Trimming removed 2 bases at V and 3 bases at J, with 9 bases between. The CDR3 sequence is CASSFELNYNEQFF. CDR3 bases: TGCGCCAGCAGCTTTGAACTAAACTACAATGAGCAGTTCTTC.

The V and J genes are TRBV4-2 and TRBJ2-1, with 7 bases lining up with TRBD2. V gave up 0 bases and J gave up 8 bases; unmatched junction bases: 7. This CDR3 is built from 15 residues. Germline V CDR1 and CDR2: LGHNA, YNFKEQ. As DNA, the CDR3 is TGTGCCAGCAGCCAAGAAGGGCGGGGGTTGTATGAGCAGTTCTTC. It translates to CASSQEGRGLYEQFF.

The chain employs TRBV20-1 and TRBJ2-1; D remains unclear. The CDR3 has 11 amino acids. Trimming cost V 3 bases and J 8 bases, with 8 bases left between them. The germline CDR1 and CDR2 sequences are DFQATT and SNEGSKA (reference sequence). CDR3 loop: CSASLSHEQFF. In DNA, the CDR3 is TGCAGTGCTAGTCTTTCCCATGAGCAGTTCTTC.

The chain carries TRBV11-2 and TRBJ2-3, with a weak D call TRBD2 (6 bases). CDR1 and CDR2 (germline): SGHAT, FQNNGV. CDR3 length: 14 amino acids. Trimming shortened V by 4 bases and J by 2 bases, and 10 bases separated the two germline ends. CDR3 sequence reads: CASSSTSYTDTQYF. CDR3 nucleotides: TGTGCCAGCAGCTCCACTAGCTACACAGATACGCAGTATTTT.